This TCR beta chain was captured in a study of shared clonotypes between healthy human individuals (TCRdb year 2020). Describing the broader study: The cohort comprised a couple of women and three men aged 18 to 49 years. For each donor, CD4 naive and CD4 memory were each run on three plates, CD8 naive on two plates, and CD8 memory on one plate. To estimate repertoire size and how much clonotype sharing occurs between individuals, the study deeply sequenced the blood TCR repertoires of roughly 5 healthy adults. Different laboratories and diverse techniques were used to prepare libraries and sequence TCR repertoires, to increase sequencing depth and limit assay-specific biases. Between about 0.8 and 8.9 billion PBMCs per donor were obtained by leukapheresis.

Paper-wide results and their limitations: Even with the large sequencing depth, rarefaction of the sorted-subset datasets indicated that sequencing was incomplete. Naive subsets generally had larger estimated clonotype richness than memory subsets did. The small number of donors limited the genetic and exposure-history diversity represented. Only blood was sampled, and tissue TCR repertoires likely differ from those in blood. Pairwise subsampling led to the expectation that sequencing depth would affect the degree of clonotype sharing among donors. When a few donors were compared, the shared fraction of clonotypes was roughly 4.8% for naive CD4, 3.5% to 4% for naive CD8, 2.3% for memory CD4, and around 0.37% for memory CD8. Compared with non-shared clonotypes, the clonotypes found in all four sorted-subset donors had higher generation probabilities.

The donors were healthy, HIV-negative adults who had no recently reported acute infections or vaccinations. Every donor was a Caucasian adult living in Nashville, Tennessee, USA. CD4+ T cells were enriched through magnetic negative selection, after which naive cells were positively selected on CD45RA and the remaining negative fraction served as the memory subset. Blood was collected by leukapheresis, and PBMCs were isolated by Ficoll-Histopaque density gradient centrifugation and then cryopreserved in liquid nitrogen vapor phase. Analytical flow cytometry was used to check the purity and quantity of every magnetically sorted T cell population. Genomic DNA was isolated from each sorted fraction and quantified by UV absorbance on a Nanodrop 2000c. Looking up the germline V gene yields CDR1 KGHSH and CDR2 LQKENI. Trimming takes 4 bases from V and 6 bases from J, and the germline ends sit 13 bases apart. The CDR3 runs 13 residues from the cysteine to the phenylalanine. Of all the DNA, just the CDR3 is kept, 39 bases in frame from base 1.

Using the deep immunoSEQ assay, multiplex PCR amplified TCR CDR3 regions from genomic DNA. Genomic DNA extracted from each cell subset was distributed evenly over all wells of several immunoSEQ 96-well plates, and each plate served as one replicate. For sorted subsets, about 200 ng genomic DNA, equal to about 30,000 T cell genomes, was loaded into each replicate PCR. The purified libraries were quantified using a Qubit 3.0 fluorometer, sized with a Bioanalyzer 2100, and then quantified again using the KAPA Library Quantification kit. Each immunoSEQ 96-well plate was sequenced on its own single-read 150-cycle Illumina NextSeq 550 flow cell. In the paper's pipeline: Because only junctional sequences without quality scores were contained in the immunoSEQ output, filtering matching that applied to full-length reads could not be performed. Sequences were annotated with PyIR, a Python wrapper for IgBLAST v1.9, and V/J genes and CDR3 were assigned using IMGT germline references. Reads with weak V/J assignments (E-value above 1e-6), missing CDR3, stop codons, out-of-frame junctions, or ambiguous translated residues were removed. V3J clonotypes were defined by identical inferred V gene, J gene, and CDR3 amino acid sequence. The percentage overlap between two repertoires was calculated by dividing the number of shared unique clonotypes by the size of the smaller repertoire. Three approaches were used to assess repertoire richness: RTK rarefaction, the Chao1 estimator, and Recon v2.1 estimates of unobserved clonotypes. Generation probabilities for all TCRbeta clonotypes obtained by the gDNA method from a handful of donors were computed using OLGA. The clones in this table, taken by TCRdb from immuneACCESS, are in-frame only. Not every clone is retained; where verified, under half of the shortfall comes from an unresolved V gene, and the cause of the rest is unknown. That table gives V, J and clone size, and the DNA gave D and trimming. The sample includes under 2,500,000 clones, with approximately 94% observed a single time. The ten most abundant clones make up about 0.13% of the sample.

Worth noting for this clone: Its antigen target is currently unknown. No per-base quality is available; no much larger clone lies one base away.

The receptor was derived from a man aged 18-30 years in good health. Sequencing was carried out using naive CD4+ T cells sorted from blood. The meaning of the sample's cell subset or site label: CD45RA+ positively selected. The sequence is built from TRBV18 and TRBJ2-7, with the D segment identity uncertain. The DNA sequence follows: TGTGCCAGCTCACAGGCAATGCTACTCGAGCAGTACTTC. It is translated as CASSQAMLLEQYF.